A selection of T cell receptor beta chains follows, all from one sample in a study of blood T cell repertoires in COVID-19. Assay: immunoSEQ multiplex PCR; the TCRdb copy retains only in-frame clones and omits some. This table holds 100,000 to 120,000 clones, about 76% found once. Input material: peripheral blood. These receptors were taken from an elderly man with acute or convalescent COVID-19. The CDR3 runs from the conserved cysteine through the conserved F or W. The D gene is left open where the match is weak. Size is omitted from some rows. Given values are once, few, many or a class for expanded clones.

j_call: TRBJ1-5; d_call: -; clone_size: once; v_call: TRBV28; cdr3_aa: CASSLTDYSNQPQHF; cdr3_nt: TGTGCCAGCAGCCTGACAGATTATAGCAATCAGCCCCAGCATTTT
j_call: TRBJ2-1; d_call: -; clone_size: -; v_call: TRBV7-9; cdr3_aa: CASSLEQVLYNEQFF; cdr3_nt: TGTGCCAGCAGCTTAGAGCAGGTTCTCTACAATGAGCAGTTCTTC
j_call: TRBJ1-2; d_call: -; clone_size: -; v_call: TRBV18; cdr3_aa: CASSVDTNYGYTF; cdr3_nt: TGTGCCAGCTCAGTCGACACAAACTATGGCTACACCTTC
j_call: TRBJ2-1; d_call: -; clone_size: few; v_call: TRBV23-1; cdr3_aa: CASSQSYRGKAAGEGASSYNEQFF; cdr3_nt: TGCGCCAGCAGTCAATCGTACAGGGGAAAGGCAGCGGGAGAGGGGGCCAGCTCCTACAATGAGCAGTTCTTC
j_call: TRBJ2-7; d_call: TRBD1; clone_size: -; v_call: TRBV5-1; cdr3_aa: CASSLSPGQGDSYEQYF; cdr3_nt: TGCGCCAGCAGCCTCTCCCCGGGACAGGGGGATTCCTACGAGCAGTACTTC
j_call: TRBJ2-7; d_call: -; clone_size: -; v_call: TRBV4-2; cdr3_aa: CASSQMDRQYF; cdr3_nt: TGTGCCAGCAGCCAAATGGACAGGCAGTACTTC
j_call: TRBJ2-7; d_call: TRBD1; clone_size: -; v_call: TRBV28; cdr3_aa: CASRGQVYEQYF; cdr3_nt: TGTGCCAGCAGGGGACAGGTCTACGAGCAGTACTTC
j_call: TRBJ1-3; d_call: -; clone_size: -; v_call: TRBV28; cdr3_aa: CASSFGTGGGNTIYF; cdr3_nt: TGTGCCAGCAGTTTTGGGACTGGGGGTGGAAACACCATATATTTT
j_call: TRBJ1-4; d_call: -; clone_size: -; v_call: TRBV18; cdr3_aa: CASSPPAGNSEKLFF; cdr3_nt: TGTGCCAGCTCACCTCCTGCGGGAAATTCTGAAAAACTGTTTTTT
j_call: TRBJ2-5; d_call: -; clone_size: -; v_call: TRBV28; cdr3_aa: CASSYQAQETQYF; cdr3_nt: TGTGCCAGCAGTTACCAGGCACAAGAGACCCAGTACTTC
j_call: TRBJ2-1; d_call: -; clone_size: -; v_call: TRBV28; cdr3_aa: CASSSNEQFF; cdr3_nt: TGTGCCAGCAGCAGTAATGAGCAGTTCTTC
j_call: TRBJ1-1; d_call: TRBD1; clone_size: -; v_call: TRBV7-2; cdr3_aa: CATHKWGGPGQGNTEAFF; cdr3_nt: TGTGCCACCCACAAATGGGGGGGACCGGGACAGGGGAACACTGAAGCTTTCTTT
j_call: TRBJ1-4; d_call: -; clone_size: few; v_call: TRBV28; cdr3_aa: CASSSLTGGNEKLFF; cdr3_nt: TGTGCCAGCAGTTCGCTGACAGGCGGTAATGAAAAACTGTTTTTT
j_call: TRBJ1-1; d_call: TRBD1; clone_size: -; v_call: TRBV5-1; cdr3_aa: CASSARTGQTEAFF; cdr3_nt: TGCGCCAGCAGCGCGCGGACAGGGCAAACTGAAGCTTTCTTT
j_call: TRBJ1-5; d_call: -; clone_size: -; v_call: TRBV19; cdr3_aa: CATSDNRGNQPQHF; cdr3_nt: TGTGCCACCTCGGACAACCGTGGCAATCAGCCCCAGCATTTT
j_call: TRBJ2-7; d_call: TRBD1; clone_size: -; v_call: TRBV29-1; cdr3_aa: CSVKTGPTYEQYF; cdr3_nt: TGCAGCGTAAAGACAGGGCCTACCTACGAGCAGTACTTC
j_call: TRBJ1-1; d_call: -; clone_size: -; v_call: TRBV29-1; cdr3_aa: CSVDRSMNTEAFF; cdr3_nt: TGCAGCGTTGATAGGAGCATGAACACTGAAGCTTTCTTT
j_call: TRBJ2-7; d_call: -; clone_size: few; v_call: TRBV27; cdr3_aa: CASMGRDSYEQYF; cdr3_nt: TGTGCCAGCATGGGGCGGGACTCCTACGAGCAGTACTTC
j_call: TRBJ2-7; d_call: -; clone_size: -; v_call: TRBV24-1; cdr3_aa: CATSGPAGSEQYF; cdr3_nt: TGTGCCACCAGTGGTCCCGCAGGGTCCGAGCAGTACTTC
j_call: TRBJ2-7; d_call: -; clone_size: -; v_call: TRBV6-5; cdr3_aa: CASSYKGAGTTYEQYF; cdr3_nt: TGTGCCAGCAGTTACAAAGGGGCGGGGACCACCTACGAGCAGTACTTC
j_call: TRBJ1-5; d_call: -; clone_size: -; v_call: TRBV18; cdr3_aa: CASSPSFEGNQPQHF; cdr3_nt: TGTGCCAGCTCACCGTCATTTGAGGGCAATCAGCCCCAGCATTTT
j_call: TRBJ1-1; d_call: TRBD1; clone_size: -; v_call: TRBV3-1/TRBV3-2; cdr3_aa: CASKTGQGMNTEAFF; cdr3_nt: TGTGCCAGCAAAACTGGACAGGGGATGAACACTGAAGCTTTCTTT
j_call: TRBJ1-1; d_call: TRBD1; clone_size: -; v_call: TRBV6-5; cdr3_aa: CASTLDRVGTEAFF; cdr3_nt: TGTGCCAGCACCTTAGACAGGGTCGGCACTGAAGCTTTCTTT
j_call: TRBJ1-1; d_call: -; clone_size: -; v_call: TRBV2; cdr3_aa: CASSLQGNTEAFF; cdr3_nt: TGTGCCAGCAGTCTACAGGGGAACACTGAAGCTTTCTTT
j_call: TRBJ2-7; d_call: -; clone_size: -; v_call: TRBV19; cdr3_aa: CASSPWWSGRRYEQYF; cdr3_nt: TGTGCCAGTAGTCCCTGGTGGAGCGGGCGTAGATACGAGCAGTACTTC
j_call: TRBJ2-3; d_call: -; clone_size: -; v_call: TRBV7-9; cdr3_aa: CASSLRSGSSTDTQYF; cdr3_nt: TGTGCCAGCAGCTTACGAAGCGGGTCGAGCACAGATACGCAGTATTTT
j_call: TRBJ2-5; d_call: -; clone_size: -; v_call: TRBV6-5; cdr3_aa: CASSYMGGQETQYF; cdr3_nt: TGTGCCAGCAGTTACATGGGGGGCCAAGAGACCCAGTACTTC
j_call: TRBJ2-3; d_call: TRBD2; clone_size: -; v_call: TRBV11-2; cdr3_aa: CASDRGAGGRTDTQYF; cdr3_nt: TGTGCCAGCGACCGAGGGGCGGGAGGCCGCACAGATACGCAGTATTTT
j_call: TRBJ1-3; d_call: TRBD1; clone_size: -; v_call: TRBV6-5; cdr3_aa: CASSGQGAGNTIYF; cdr3_nt: TGTGCCAGCAGCGGACAGGGGGCTGGAAACACCATATATTTT
j_call: TRBJ1-1; d_call: -; clone_size: -; v_call: TRBV11-2; cdr3_aa: CASSPVAGREAFF; cdr3_nt: TGTGCCAGCAGCCCCGTTGCGGGAAGGGAAGCTTTCTTT
j_call: TRBJ1-1; d_call: -; clone_size: -; v_call: TRBV7-2; cdr3_aa: CASSPRGLSSGEAFF; cdr3_nt: TGTGCCAGCAGCCCGAGGGGACTGTCCTCGGGTGAAGCTTTCTTT
j_call: TRBJ2-2; d_call: TRBD2; clone_size: few; v_call: TRBV4-1; cdr3_aa: CASSQVGTSGSRELFF; cdr3_nt: TGCGCCAGCAGCCAAGTTGGGACTAGCGGGAGTAGGGAGCTGTTTTTT
j_call: TRBJ2-3; d_call: -; clone_size: -; v_call: TRBV4-2; cdr3_aa: CASSQDPGTDTQYF; cdr3_nt: TGTGCCAGCAGCCAAGATCCGGGAACAGATACGCAGTATTTT
j_call: TRBJ2-1; d_call: TRBD2; clone_size: -; v_call: TRBV6-5; cdr3_aa: CASSYGSLADYNEQFF; cdr3_nt: TGTGCCAGCAGTTATGGAAGCCTAGCGGATTACAATGAGCAGTTCTTC
j_call: TRBJ2-1; d_call: TRBD2; clone_size: -; v_call: TRBV6-5; cdr3_aa: CASSPSGTRGIF; cdr3_nt: TGTGCCAGCAGCCCATCCGGGACTAGGGGTATCTTC
j_call: TRBJ1-2; d_call: -; clone_size: -; v_call: TRBV28; cdr3_aa: CASSKLNYGYTF; cdr3_nt: TGTGCCAGTTCAAAACTTAACTATGGCTACACCTTC
j_call: TRBJ1-5; d_call: -; clone_size: -; v_call: TRBV11-1; cdr3_aa: CASSSNSYQPQHF; cdr3_nt: TGTGCCAGCAGCTCGAACAGTTATCAGCCCCAGCATTTT
j_call: TRBJ1-6; d_call: TRBD1; clone_size: few; v_call: TRBV6-5; cdr3_aa: CASSYMTGNNSPLHF; cdr3_nt: TGTGCCAGCAGCTATATGACAGGGAATAATTCACCCCTCCACTTT
j_call: TRBJ2-2; d_call: -; clone_size: few; v_call: TRBV30; cdr3_aa: CAWSRSARELFF; cdr3_nt: TGTGCCTGGAGTAGAAGCGCCAGGGAGCTGTTTTTT
j_call: TRBJ2-6; d_call: -; clone_size: -; v_call: TRBV28; cdr3_aa: CASSLYRTGANVLTF; cdr3_nt: TGTGCCAGCAGTTTATACAGAACGGGGGCCAACGTCCTGACTTTC
j_call: TRBJ2-1; d_call: TRBD2; clone_size: -; v_call: TRBV4-1; cdr3_aa: CASSHPSGRANNEQFF; cdr3_nt: TGCGCCAGCAGCCACCCTAGCGGGAGGGCTAACAATGAGCAGTTCTTC
j_call: TRBJ1-5; d_call: TRBD1; clone_size: -; v_call: TRBV7-3; cdr3_aa: CASSLGQGLPQHF; cdr3_nt: TGTGCCAGCAGCTTAGGACAGGGTTTGCCCCAGCATTTT
j_call: TRBJ2-1; d_call: -; clone_size: -; v_call: TRBV28; cdr3_aa: CASSSQGHLHYNEQFF; cdr3_nt: TGTGCCAGCAGTTCACAGGGCCACCTACACTACAATGAGCAGTTCTTC
j_call: TRBJ1-6; d_call: -; clone_size: once; v_call: TRBV5-1; cdr3_aa: CASSLGADSPLHF; cdr3_nt: TGCGCCAGCAGCTTGGGTGCGGATTCACCCCTCCACTTT
j_call: TRBJ2-1; d_call: -; clone_size: once; v_call: TRBV5-1; cdr3_aa: CASSSLRADNEQFF; cdr3_nt: TGCGCCAGCAGCTCCTTGAGAGCGGACAATGAGCAGTTCTTC
j_call: TRBJ1-4; d_call: -; clone_size: -; v_call: TRBV5-1; cdr3_aa: CASSLAPRAEVKLFF; cdr3_nt: TGCGCCAGCAGCTTGGCCCCCAGGGCGGAAGTAAAACTGTTTTTT
j_call: TRBJ1-5; d_call: TRBD1; clone_size: few; v_call: TRBV5-6; cdr3_aa: CASSLWTGTNQPQHF; cdr3_nt: TGTGCCAGCAGCTTGTGGACAGGGACCAATCAGCCCCAGCATTTT
j_call: TRBJ2-1; d_call: TRBD2; clone_size: -; v_call: TRBV30; cdr3_aa: CAWSPGTTDNEQFF; cdr3_nt: TGTGCCTGGAGTCCCGGGACTACCGACAATGAGCAGTTCTTC
j_call: TRBJ2-2; d_call: TRBD1; clone_size: few; v_call: TRBV5-1; cdr3_aa: CASSFAGGISVGELFF; cdr3_nt: TGCGCCAGCAGCTTCGCAGGGGGCATTAGCGTAGGGGAGCTGTTTTTT
j_call: TRBJ1-5; d_call: -; clone_size: -; v_call: TRBV28; cdr3_aa: CASREQPSNQPQHF; cdr3_nt: TGTGCCAGCCGGGAGCAACCTAGCAATCAGCCCCAGCATTTT